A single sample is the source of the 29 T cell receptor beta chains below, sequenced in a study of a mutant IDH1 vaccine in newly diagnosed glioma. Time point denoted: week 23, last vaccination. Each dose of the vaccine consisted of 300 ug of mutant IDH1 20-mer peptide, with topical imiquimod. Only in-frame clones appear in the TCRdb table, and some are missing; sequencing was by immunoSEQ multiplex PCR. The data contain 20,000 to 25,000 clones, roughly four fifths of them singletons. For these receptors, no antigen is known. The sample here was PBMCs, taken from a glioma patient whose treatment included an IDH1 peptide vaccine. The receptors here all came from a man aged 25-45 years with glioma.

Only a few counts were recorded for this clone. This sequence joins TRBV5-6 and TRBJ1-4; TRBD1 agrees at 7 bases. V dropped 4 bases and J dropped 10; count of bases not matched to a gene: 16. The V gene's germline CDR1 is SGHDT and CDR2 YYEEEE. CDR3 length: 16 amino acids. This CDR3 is CASSPQPRTGLGKLFF. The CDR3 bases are TGTGCCAGCAGCCCCCAACCACGGACAGGCCTCGGAAAACTGTTTTTT.

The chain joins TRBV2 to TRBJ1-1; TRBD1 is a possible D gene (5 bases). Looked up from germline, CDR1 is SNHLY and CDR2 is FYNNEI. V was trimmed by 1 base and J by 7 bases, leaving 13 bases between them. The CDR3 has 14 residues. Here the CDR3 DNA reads TGTGCCAGCAGTGAAGAGGGGCACGCCTATGAAGCTTTCTTT. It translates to CASSEEGHAYEAFF. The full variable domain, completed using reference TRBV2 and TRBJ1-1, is EPEVTQTPSHQVTQMGQEVILRCVPISNHLYFYWYRQILGQKVEFLVSFYNNEISEKSEIFDDQFSVERPDGSNFTLKIRSTKLEDSAMYFCASSEEGHAYEAFFGQGTRLTVV.

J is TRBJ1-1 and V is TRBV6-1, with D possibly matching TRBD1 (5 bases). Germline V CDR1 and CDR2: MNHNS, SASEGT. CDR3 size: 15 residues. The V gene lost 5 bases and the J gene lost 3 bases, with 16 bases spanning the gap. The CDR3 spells CASSRARDADTEAFF. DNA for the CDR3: TGTGCCAGCAGTCGAGCTCGGGACGCTGACACTGAAGCTTTCTTT.

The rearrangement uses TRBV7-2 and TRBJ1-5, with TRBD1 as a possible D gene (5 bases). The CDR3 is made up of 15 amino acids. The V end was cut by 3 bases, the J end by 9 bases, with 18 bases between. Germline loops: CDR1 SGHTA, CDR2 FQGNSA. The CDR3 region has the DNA TGTGCCAGCAGCTTTAACACCGGGACGTCTATGCCCCAGCATTTT. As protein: CASSFNTGTSMPQHF.

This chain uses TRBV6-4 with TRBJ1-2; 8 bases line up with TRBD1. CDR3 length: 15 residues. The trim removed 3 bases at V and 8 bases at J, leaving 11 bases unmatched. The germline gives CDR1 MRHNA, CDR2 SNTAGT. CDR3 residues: CASSEVGTGGRGYTF. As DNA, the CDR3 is TGTGCCAGCAGTGAAGTCGGGACAGGAGGACGCGGCTACACCTTC.

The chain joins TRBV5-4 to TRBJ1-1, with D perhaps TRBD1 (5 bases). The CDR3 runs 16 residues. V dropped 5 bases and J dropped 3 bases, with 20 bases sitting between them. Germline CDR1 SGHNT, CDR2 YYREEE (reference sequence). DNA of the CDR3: TGTGCCAGCAGTCCGGGGACGAACCGAGTGGACACTGAAGCTTTCTTT. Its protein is CASSPGTNRVDTEAFF.

The CDR3 sequence: CASSPADGQGINYEQYF. The DNA of the CDR3 is TGCGCCAGCAGCCCTGCGGACGGACAGGGTATAAACTACGAGCAGTACTTC. The chain is built from TRBV5-1 and TRBJ2-7; TRBD1 matches 8 bases. This CDR3 contains 17 residues. With V trimmed by 4 bases and J by 3 bases, 15 bases remained unmatched. Germline V gene sequence: CDR1 SGHRS, CDR2 YFSETQ. Variable domain in full (rest from reference TRBV5-1 and TRBJ2-7): KAGVTQTPRYLIKTRGQQVTLSCSPISGHRSVSWYQQTPGQGLQFLFEYFSETQRNKGNFPGRFSGRQFSNSRSEMNVSTLELGDSALYLCASSPADGQGINYEQYFGPGTRLTVT.

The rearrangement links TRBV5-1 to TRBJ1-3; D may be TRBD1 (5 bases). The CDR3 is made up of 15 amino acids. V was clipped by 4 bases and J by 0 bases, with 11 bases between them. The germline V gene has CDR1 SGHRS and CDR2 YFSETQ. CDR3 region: CASSPGLLSGNTIYF. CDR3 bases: TGCGCCAGCAGCCCGGGACTCCTCTCTGGAAACACCATATATTTT.

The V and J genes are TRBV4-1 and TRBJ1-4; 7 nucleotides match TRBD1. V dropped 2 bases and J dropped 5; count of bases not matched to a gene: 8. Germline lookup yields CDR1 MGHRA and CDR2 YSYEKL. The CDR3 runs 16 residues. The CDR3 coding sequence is TGCGCCAGCAGCCAACCAGGACAGGCGGAAAATGAAAAACTGTTTTTT. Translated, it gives CASSQPGQAENEKLFF.

The DNA of the CDR3 is TGTGCCAGCAAGGACGATAGCAATCAGCCCCAGCATTTT. Residues: CASKDDSNQPQHF. V gene TRBV2 combines with J gene TRBJ1-5; D is unclear. Germline V gene lookup returns CDR1 SNHLY and CDR2 FYNNEI. This CDR3 region has 13 residues. V was cut by 7 bases and J by 0 bases, with 7 bases left in between.

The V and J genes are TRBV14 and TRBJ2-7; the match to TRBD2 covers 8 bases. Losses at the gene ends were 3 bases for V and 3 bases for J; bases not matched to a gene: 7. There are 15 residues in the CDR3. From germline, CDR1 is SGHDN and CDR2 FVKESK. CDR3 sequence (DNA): TGTGCCAGCAGCCAGAGCGGGAGCCGGGGCTACGAGCAGTACTTC. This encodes CASSQSGSRGYEQYF.

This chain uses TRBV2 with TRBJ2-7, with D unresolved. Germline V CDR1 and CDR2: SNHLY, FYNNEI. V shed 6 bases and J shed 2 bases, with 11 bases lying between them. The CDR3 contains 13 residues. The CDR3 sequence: CASSSADPYEQYF. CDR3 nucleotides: TGTGCCAGCAGCTCAGCAGACCCCTACGAGCAGTACTTC.

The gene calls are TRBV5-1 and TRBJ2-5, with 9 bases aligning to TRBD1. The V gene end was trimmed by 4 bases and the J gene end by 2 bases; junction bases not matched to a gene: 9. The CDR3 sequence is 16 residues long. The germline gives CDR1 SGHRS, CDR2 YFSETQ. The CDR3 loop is CASSPRTGVLQETQYF. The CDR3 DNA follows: TGCGCCAGCAGCCCCCGGACAGGGGTGTTGCAAGAGACCCAGTACTTC.

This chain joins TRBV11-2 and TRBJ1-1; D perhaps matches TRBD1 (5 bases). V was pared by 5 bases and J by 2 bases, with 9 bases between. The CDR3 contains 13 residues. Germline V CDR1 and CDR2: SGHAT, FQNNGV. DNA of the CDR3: TGTGCCAGCAGCCGACAGCTTAACACTGAAGCTTTCTTT. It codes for CASSRQLNTEAFF.

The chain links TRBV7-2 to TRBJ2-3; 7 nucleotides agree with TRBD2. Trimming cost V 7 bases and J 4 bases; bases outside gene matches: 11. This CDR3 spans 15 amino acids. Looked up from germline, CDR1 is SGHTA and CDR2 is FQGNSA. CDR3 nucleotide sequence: TGTGCCAGCACTACCGGGGGGACTGGCGCAGATACGCAGTATTTT. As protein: CASTTGGTGADTQYF.

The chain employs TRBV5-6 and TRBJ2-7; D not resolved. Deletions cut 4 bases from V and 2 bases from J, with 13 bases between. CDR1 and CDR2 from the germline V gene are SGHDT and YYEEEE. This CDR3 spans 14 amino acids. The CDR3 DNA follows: TGTGCCAGCAGCGGGGAAGGGTCAGCCTACGAGCAGTACTTC. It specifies CASSGEGSAYEQYF.

CDR3 sequence: CASSLGRGPYEQYF. CDR3 bases: TGTGCCAGCAGCTTAGGGAGGGGCCCCTACGAGCAGTACTTC. The chain recombines TRBV7-9 with TRBJ2-7, with D perhaps TRBD2 (6 bases). The V and J ends lost 1 base and 2 bases respectively, with 9 bases between them. The CDR3 is 14 amino acids. Germline loops: CDR1 SEHNR, CDR2 FQNEAQ (reference sequence).

CDR3 amino acids: CASTPQGGSYEQYF. The CDR3 DNA is TGTGCCAGCACCCCCCAGGGGGGATCCTACGAGCAGTACTTC. The gene calls are TRBV6-1 and TRBJ2-7, with a possible D match to TRBD1 (7 bases). The CDR3 is 14 amino acids. Germline V gene data show CDR1 as MNHNS and CDR2 as SASEGT. Trimming pared 7 bases from V and 1 base from J, leaving 14 bases between.

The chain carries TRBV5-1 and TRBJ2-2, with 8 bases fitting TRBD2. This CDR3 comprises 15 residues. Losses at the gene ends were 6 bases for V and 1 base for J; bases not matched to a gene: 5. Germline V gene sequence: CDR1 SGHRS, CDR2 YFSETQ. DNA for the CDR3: TGCGCCAGCACTGGGACTAGAGGGAACACCGGGGAGCTGTTTTTT. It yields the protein CASTGTRGNTGELFF.

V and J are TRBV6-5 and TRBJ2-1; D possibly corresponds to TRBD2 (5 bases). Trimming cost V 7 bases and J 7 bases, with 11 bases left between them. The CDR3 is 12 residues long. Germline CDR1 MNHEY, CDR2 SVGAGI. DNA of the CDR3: TGTGCCAGCACCCCGGACTGGAATGAGCAGTTCTTC. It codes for CASTPDWNEQFF.

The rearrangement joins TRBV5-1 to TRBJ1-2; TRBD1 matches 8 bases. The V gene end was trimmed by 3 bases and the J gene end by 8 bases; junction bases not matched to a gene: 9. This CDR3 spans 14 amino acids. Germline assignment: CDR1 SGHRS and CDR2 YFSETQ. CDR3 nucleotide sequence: TGCGCCAGCAGCTCAGACAGGGGAGAGAGGGGCTACACCTTC. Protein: CASSSDRGERGYTF.

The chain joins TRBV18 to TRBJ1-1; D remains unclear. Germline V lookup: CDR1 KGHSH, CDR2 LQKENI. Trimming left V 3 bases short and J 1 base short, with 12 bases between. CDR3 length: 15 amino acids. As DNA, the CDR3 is TGTGCCAGCTCACCCGACCGTAATAGGAACACTGAAGCTTTCTTT. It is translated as CASSPDRNRNTEAFF.

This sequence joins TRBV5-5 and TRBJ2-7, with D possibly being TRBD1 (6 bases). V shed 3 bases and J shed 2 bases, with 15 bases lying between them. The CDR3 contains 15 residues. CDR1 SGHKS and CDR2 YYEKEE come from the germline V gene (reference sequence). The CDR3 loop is CASSSQTGLTYEQYF. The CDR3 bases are TGTGCCAGCAGCTCGCAAACAGGGTTAACCTACGAGCAGTACTTC.

The CDR3 nucleotides read TGCGCCAGCAGCACCTCCCTAGCGGGACCCTTCCAAGAGACCCAGTACTTC. Its protein product is CASSTSLAGPFQETQYF. The chain recombines TRBV5-1 with TRBJ2-5; 9 bases align to TRBD2. The germline V gene has CDR1 SGHRS and CDR2 YFSETQ. The CDR3 covers 17 residues. The junction had 11 bases not matched to a gene; V was cut back by 4 bases and J by 1 base.

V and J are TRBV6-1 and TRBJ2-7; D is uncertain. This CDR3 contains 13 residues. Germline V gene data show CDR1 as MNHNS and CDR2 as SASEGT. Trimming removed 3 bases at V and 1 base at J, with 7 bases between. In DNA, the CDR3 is TGTGCCAGCAGTGATCCCCCTTCCTACGAGCAGTACTTC. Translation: CASSDPPSYEQYF.

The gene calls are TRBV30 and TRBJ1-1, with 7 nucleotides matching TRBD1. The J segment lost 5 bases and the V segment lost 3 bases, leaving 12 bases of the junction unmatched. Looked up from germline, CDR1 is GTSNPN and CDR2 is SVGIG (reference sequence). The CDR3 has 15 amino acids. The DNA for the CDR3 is TGTGCCTGGAGCGAAGCAGGGGGAGGAGGGACTGAAGCTTTCTTT. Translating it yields CAWSEAGGGGTEAFF.

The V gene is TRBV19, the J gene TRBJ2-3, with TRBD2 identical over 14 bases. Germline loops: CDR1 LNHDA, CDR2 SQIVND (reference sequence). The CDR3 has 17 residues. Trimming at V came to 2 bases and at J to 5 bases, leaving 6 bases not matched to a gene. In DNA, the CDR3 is TGTGCCAGTAGTATACGGGGACTAGCGGGAGTAGGAGATACGCAGTATTTT. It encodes CASSIRGLAGVGDTQYF.

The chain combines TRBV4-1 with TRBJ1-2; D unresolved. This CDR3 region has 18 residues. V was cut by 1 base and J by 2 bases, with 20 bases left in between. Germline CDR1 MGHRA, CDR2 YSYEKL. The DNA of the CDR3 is TGCGCCAGCAGCCAAGGGGCAGCCATTGGTGGTACAAACTATGGCTACACCTTC. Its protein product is CASSQGAAIGGTNYGYTF.

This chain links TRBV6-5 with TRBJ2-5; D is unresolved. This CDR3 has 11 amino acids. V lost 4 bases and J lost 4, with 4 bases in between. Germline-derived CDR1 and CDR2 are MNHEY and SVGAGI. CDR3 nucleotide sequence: TGTGCCAGCAGTTGGTCAGAGACCCAGTACTTC. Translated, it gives CASSWSETQYF.